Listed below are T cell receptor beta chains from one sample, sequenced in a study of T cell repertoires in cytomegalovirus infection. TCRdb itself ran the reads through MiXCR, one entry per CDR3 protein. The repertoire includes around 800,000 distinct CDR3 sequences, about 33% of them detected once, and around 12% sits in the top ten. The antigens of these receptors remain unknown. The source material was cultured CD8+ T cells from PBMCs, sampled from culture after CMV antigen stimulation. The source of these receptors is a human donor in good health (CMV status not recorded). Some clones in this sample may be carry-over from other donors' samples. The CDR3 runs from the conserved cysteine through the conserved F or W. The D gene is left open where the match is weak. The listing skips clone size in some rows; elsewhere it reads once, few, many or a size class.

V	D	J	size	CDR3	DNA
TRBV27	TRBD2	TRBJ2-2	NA	CASSLRGGRELFF	TGTGCCAGCAGTTTACGGGGGGGCCGGGAGCTGTTTTTT
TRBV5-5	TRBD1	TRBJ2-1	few	CASSFRDRSAYNEQFF	TGTGCCAGCAGCTTTAGGGACAGGTCCGCCTACAATGAGCAGTTCTTC
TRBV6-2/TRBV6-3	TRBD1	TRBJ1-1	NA	CASSPVGTGYLEAFF	TGTGCCAGCAGCCCGGTCGGGACAGGATATTTGGAGGCTTTCTTT
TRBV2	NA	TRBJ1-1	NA	CASIVGGVIAFF	TGTGCCAGCATCGTCGGCGGGGTAATAGCTTTCTTT
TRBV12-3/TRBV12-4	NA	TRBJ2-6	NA	CASSPPLDSSGANVLTF	TGTGCCAGCAGTCCTCCCCTAGACAGCTCTGGGGCCAACGTCCTGACTTTC
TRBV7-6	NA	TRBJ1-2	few	CASSLGGRSNYGYTF	TGTGCCAGCAGTTTGGGGGGGCGTTCTAACTATGGCTACACCTTC
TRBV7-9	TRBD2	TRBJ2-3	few	CASSFGTSGGTDTQYF	TGTGCCAGCAGCTTCGGGACTAGCGGGGGTACAGATACGCAGTATTTT
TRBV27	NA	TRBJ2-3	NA	CASTLGGGPSLSTDTQYF	TGTGCCAGCACCCTCGGAGGAGGTCCCTCACTTAGCACAGATACGCAGTATTTT
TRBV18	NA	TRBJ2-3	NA	CASSLTLDSSDTQYF	TGTGCCAGCTCACTTACCTTGGACAGTTCAGATACGCAGTATTTT
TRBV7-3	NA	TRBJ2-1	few	CASSLTTGKSYNEQFF	TGTGCCAGCAGCTTAACTACGGGAAAATCCTACAATGAGCAGTTCTTC
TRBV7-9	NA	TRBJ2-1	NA	CASSLEQSEQFF	TGTGCCAGCAGCTTAGAACAATCGGAGCAGTTCTTC
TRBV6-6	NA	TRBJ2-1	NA	CASSYPPGVKGNEQFF	TGTGCCAGCAGTTACCCCCCAGGGGTCAAGGGCAATGAGCAGTTCTTC
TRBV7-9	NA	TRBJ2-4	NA	CAIHVLAKNIQYF	TGTGCCATACATGTCCTAGCCAAAAACATTCAGTACTTC
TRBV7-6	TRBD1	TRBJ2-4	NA	CASSSTPGQLLLAKNIQYF	TGTGCCAGCAGCTCGACGCCGGGACAGTTGCTCTTAGCCAAAAACATTCAGTACTTC
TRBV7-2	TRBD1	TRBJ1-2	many	CASSSDRAPDGYTF	TGTGCCAGCAGCTCAGACAGGGCGCCGGATGGCTACACCTTC
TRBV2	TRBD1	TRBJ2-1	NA	CASNPTGSNEQFF	TGTGCCAGCAACCCGACAGGGTCTAATGAGCAGTTCTTC
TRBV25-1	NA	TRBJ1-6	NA	CASSEYLHYSTGHSPLHF	TGTGCCAGCAGTGAATATCTCCACTACAGCACCGGGCACTCACCCCTCCACTTT
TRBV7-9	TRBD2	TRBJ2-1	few	CASSVTSGGNNEQFF	TGTGCCAGCAGCGTGACTAGCGGGGGGAACAATGAGCAGTTCTTC
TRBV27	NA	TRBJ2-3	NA	CASSGQPRTSTDTQYF	TGTGCCAGCAGTGGACAGCCCCGGACTAGCACAGATACGCAGTATTTT
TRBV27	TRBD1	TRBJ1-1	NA	CASSSGQGAENTEAFF	TGTGCCAGCAGTTCCGGACAGGGGGCGGAGAACACTGAAGCTTTCTTT
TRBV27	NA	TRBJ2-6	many	CASIQVPESSGANVLTF	TGTGCCAGCATTCAGGTTCCCGAGAGCTCTGGGGCCAACGTCCTGACTTTC
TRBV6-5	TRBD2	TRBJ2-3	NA	CASSYGLAGGPYTDTQYF	TGTGCCAGCAGTTACGGGCTAGCGGGGGGCCCATACACAGATACGCAGTATTTT